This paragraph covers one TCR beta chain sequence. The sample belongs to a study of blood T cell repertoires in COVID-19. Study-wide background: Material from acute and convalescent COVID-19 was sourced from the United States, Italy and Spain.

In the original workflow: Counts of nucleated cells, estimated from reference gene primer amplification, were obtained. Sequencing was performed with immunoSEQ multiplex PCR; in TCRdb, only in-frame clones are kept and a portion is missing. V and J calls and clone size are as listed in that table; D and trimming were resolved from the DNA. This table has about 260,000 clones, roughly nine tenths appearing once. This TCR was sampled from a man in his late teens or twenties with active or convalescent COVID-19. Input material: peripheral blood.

The CDR3 sequence: CASIETSGIYEQYF. The CDR3 nucleotides are TGTGCCAGCATCGAGACTAGCGGGATTTACGAGCAGTACTTC. The chain combines TRBV6-7 with TRBJ2-7; 11 bases are a match to TRBD2. TRBV6-7 is flagged as an ORF with uncertain function. J gave up 4 bases and V 7 bases, and 6 bases lay outside the gene matches. There are 14 residues in the CDR3.